This TCR beta chain emerged from a study of shared T cell receptors in the human thymus. Germline CDR1 is MDHEN and CDR2 is SYDVKM. The CDR3 spans 15 residues. The V segment lost 6 bases and the J segment 4 bases; nucleotides outside the gene matches: 11. The assay was immunoSEQ multiplex PCR, and TCRdb's table has in-frame clones only and misses some. The data hold roughly 550,000 clones, with roughly 74% observed a single time. Another study also made use of these data, one on human thymus T cells. As reported in that work: Corrective cardiac operations yielded the resected thymus tissue. Thymic and blood repertoires seemed to show skewed V and J gene use. There were highly overlapping thymic repertoires among unrelated individuals, as related research reported.

This TCR came from a boy in the first two years of life with a congenital heart defect. The specimen sequenced was thymocytes. The genes are TRBV28 and TRBJ1-2; 7 bases align to TRBD1. The CDR3 DNA sequence: TGTGCCAGCAGGTTCACTGCCCGGGACAGCTATGGCTACACCTTC. This translates into CASRFTARDSYGYTF.